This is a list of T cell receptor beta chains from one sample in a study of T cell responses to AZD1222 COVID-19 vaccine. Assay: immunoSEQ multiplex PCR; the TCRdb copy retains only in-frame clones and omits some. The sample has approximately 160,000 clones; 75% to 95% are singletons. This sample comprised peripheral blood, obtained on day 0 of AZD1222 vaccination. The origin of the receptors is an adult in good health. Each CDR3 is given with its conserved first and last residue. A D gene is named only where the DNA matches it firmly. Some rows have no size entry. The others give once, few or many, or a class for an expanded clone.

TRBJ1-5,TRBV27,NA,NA,TGTGCCAGCAGTCGGGAGTATGGCAATCAGCCCCAGCATTTT,CASSREYGNQPQHF
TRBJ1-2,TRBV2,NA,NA,TGTGCCAGCGCAGCAGAACCCTATGGCTACACCTTC,CASAAEPYGYTF
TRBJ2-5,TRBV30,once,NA,TGTGCCTGGAGTGTTTTGATGGGGGGTGGGGAGACCCAGTACTTC,CAWSVLMGGGETQYF
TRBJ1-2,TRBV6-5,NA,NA,TGTGCCAGCAGGCCCAACAGGGCCGACTTGTATGGCTACACCTTC,CASRPNRADLYGYTF
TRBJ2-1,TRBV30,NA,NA,TGTGCCTGGAGTGCATCGGGTCTGAGCTCCTACAATGAGCAGTTCTTC,CAWSASGLSSYNEQFF
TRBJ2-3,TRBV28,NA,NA,TGTGCCAGCATGGCGAAAGTGCGGGCTTCGTACACAGATACGCAGTATTTT,CASMAKVRASYTDTQYF
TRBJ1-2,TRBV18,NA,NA,TGTGCCAGCTCACGGACAGATAACTATGGCTACACCTTC,CASSRTDNYGYTF
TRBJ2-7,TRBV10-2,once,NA,TGCGCCAGCAGTGAGTTCGCCCCCCCCCACGAGCAGTACTTC,CASSEFAPPHEQYF
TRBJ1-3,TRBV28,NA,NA,TGTGCCAGCAGTTTATTCGGCGTCCCGTCGCCTGGAAACACCATATATTTT,CASSLFGVPSPGNTIYF
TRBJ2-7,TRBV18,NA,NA,TGTGCCAGCTCAGTGGGTTTCCTTGTCGAAAACGAGCAGTACTTC,CASSVGFLVENEQYF
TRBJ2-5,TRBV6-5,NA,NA,TGTGCCAGCAGTTTGCTCGGGTTAGAGACCCAGTACTTC,CASSLLGLETQYF
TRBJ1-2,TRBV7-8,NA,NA,TGTGCCAGCAGCTTAGATGGGAGTTACTATGGCTACACCTTC,CASSLDGSYYGYTF
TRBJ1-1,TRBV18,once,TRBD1,TGTGCCAGCTTGCCGGGACAGGAGGGGAACACTGAAGCTTTCTTT,CASLPGQEGNTEAFF
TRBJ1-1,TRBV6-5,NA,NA,TGTGCCAGTACCGGAAGGAAGAACACTGAAGCTTTCTTT,CASTGRKNTEAFF
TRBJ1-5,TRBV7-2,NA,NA,TGTGCCAGCAGCCAACAGTCCCGCAATCAGCCCCAGCATTTT,CASSQQSRNQPQHF
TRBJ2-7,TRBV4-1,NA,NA,TGCGCCAGCAGCCAAGATCGATGGTCATACGAGCAGTACTTC,CASSQDRWSYEQYF
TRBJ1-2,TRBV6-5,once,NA,TGTGCCAGCAGTTACGACACTTACTATGGCTACACCTTC,CASSYDTYYGYTF
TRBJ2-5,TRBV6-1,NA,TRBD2,TGTGCCAGCAGTGAACTAGCGGGGGGAGGAGAGACCCAGTACTTC,CASSELAGGGETQYF
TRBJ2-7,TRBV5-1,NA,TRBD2,TGCGCCAGCAGCGGACGGACTAGCGGGGCGCAACACTACGAGCAGTACTTC,CASSGRTSGAQHYEQYF
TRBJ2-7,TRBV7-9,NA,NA,TGTGCCAGCAGCACTCAGGGGAATTCCTACGAGCAGTACTTC,CASSTQGNSYEQYF
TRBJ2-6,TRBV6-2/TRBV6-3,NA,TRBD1,TGTGCCAGCAGTACCCGGACAGGGTTTGGGGCCAACGTCCTGACTTTC,CASSTRTGFGANVLTF
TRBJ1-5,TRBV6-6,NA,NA,TGTGCCAGCAGTTACTCGGGGGGAGGCCAGCCCCAGCATTTT,CASSYSGGGQPQHF
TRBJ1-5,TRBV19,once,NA,TGTGCCAGTTGGGGACTGAGGGATCAGCCCCAGCATTTT,CASWGLRDQPQHF
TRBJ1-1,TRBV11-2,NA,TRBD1,TGTGCCAGCAGCACCTCGGGACAGTGGAACACTGAAGCTTTCTTT,CASSTSGQWNTEAFF
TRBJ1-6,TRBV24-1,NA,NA,TGTGCCGCCGGGGGACCCCAGTTAAATTCACCCCTCCACTTT,CAAGGPQLNSPLHF
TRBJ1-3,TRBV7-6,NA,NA,TGTGCCAGCAGCCCCCGTCAGGGCGCGGGTGGAAACACCATATATTTT,CASSPRQGAGGNTIYF
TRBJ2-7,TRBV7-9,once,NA,TGTGCCAGCAGCCACCCAGCAGATCGGGGGCTATACGAGCAGTACTTC,CASSHPADRGLYEQYF
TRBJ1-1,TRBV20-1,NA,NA,TGCAAAGGTAGCATGAACACTGAAGCTTTCTTT,CKGSMNTEAFF
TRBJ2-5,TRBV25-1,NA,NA,TGTGCCAGCAGTGAATGGGTAGGGACCCAGTACTTC,CASSEWVGTQYF
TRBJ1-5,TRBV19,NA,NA,TGTGCCAGTAGTATTCTTGGTCAGCCCCAGCATTTT,CASSILGQPQHF
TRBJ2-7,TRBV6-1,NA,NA,TGTGCCAGCAGTGAATCTGGCAACCACTACGAGCAGTACTTC,CASSESGNHYEQYF
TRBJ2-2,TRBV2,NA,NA,TGTGCCAGCAGGTCGGGTCGGACCCCGAACACCGGGGAGCTGTTTTTT,CASRSGRTPNTGELFF
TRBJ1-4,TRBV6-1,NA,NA,TGTGCCAGCAGTGAAGCCAGGGTTGGGGGTTTTAGTGAAAAACTGTTTTTT,CASSEARVGGFSEKLFF
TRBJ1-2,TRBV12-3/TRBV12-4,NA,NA,TGTGCCAGCAGACCACAGGGAGGCTATGGCTACACCTTC,CASRPQGGYGYTF
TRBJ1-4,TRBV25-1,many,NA,TGTGCCAGCAGTCCTAATACTCCCGGTGAAAAACTGTTTTTT,CASSPNTPGEKLFF
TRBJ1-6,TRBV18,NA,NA,TGTGCCAGCTCACCAAGCGGGCTTGATTCACCCCTCCACTTT,CASSPSGLDSPLHF
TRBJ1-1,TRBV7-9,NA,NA,TGTGCCAGCAGCTTAATCGGGGAGAACACTGAAGCTTTCTTT,CASSLIGENTEAFF
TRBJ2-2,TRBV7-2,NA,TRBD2,TGTGCCAGCAGCTTAGCTAGCGGGGGGGCTAACGGGGAGCTGTTTTTT,CASSLASGGANGELFF
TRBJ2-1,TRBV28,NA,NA,TGTGCCAGCAGCCACAGTGCCCTAAGCTCCTACAATGAGCAGTTCTTC,CASSHSALSSYNEQFF
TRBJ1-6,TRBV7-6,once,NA,TGTGCCAGCAGCTCCGATGTGAGTTCACCCCTCCACTTT,CASSSDVSSPLHF
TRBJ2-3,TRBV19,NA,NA,TGTGCCAGTAGTAGGAGGGGGCACAACACAGATACGCAGTATTTT,CASSRRGHNTDTQYF
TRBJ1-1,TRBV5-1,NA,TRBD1,TGCGCCAGCAGCTGGAAGGACAGGGGAGAAGCTTTCTTT,CASSWKDRGEAFF
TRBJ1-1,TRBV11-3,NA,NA,TGTGCCAGCAGCTTGAAGAACACTGAAGCTTTCTTT,CASSLKNTEAFF
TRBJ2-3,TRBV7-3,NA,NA,TGTGCCAGCAGCGGAAGACGGAATACGCAGTATTTT,CASSGRRNTQYF
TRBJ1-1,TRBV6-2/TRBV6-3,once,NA,TGTGCCAGCAGTTACTCCAGGGTGAGGACTGAAGCTTTCTTT,CASSYSRVRTEAFF
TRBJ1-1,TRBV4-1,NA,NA,TGCGCCAGCAGCCCGGACGGCAGCAACACTGAAGCTTTCTTT,CASSPDGSNTEAFF
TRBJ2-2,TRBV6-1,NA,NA,TGTGCCAGCAGTGACGGGATGGCGAACACCGGGGAGCTGTTTTTT,CASSDGMANTGELFF
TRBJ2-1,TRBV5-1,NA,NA,TGCGCCAGCAGCCCTTCAACCGGCTCCTACAATGAGCAGTTCTTC,CASSPSTGSYNEQFF